The 9 T cell receptor beta chains below come from one sample, sequenced in a study of T-cell memory formation after mild COVID-19. TCRdb itself ran the 5' RACE reads through MiXCR, one entry per CDR3 protein. The sample has around 370,000 distinct CDR3 sequences; roughly 21% are singletons. Sequencing input: PBMCs or a T cell subset sorted from them (not recorded which). All receptors come from an adult woman who had mild COVID-19 (a few samples of this study predate the infection). Cell type and time point are not known.

This clonotype was seen a few times. The J gene is TRBJ1-1, the V gene TRBV27; 8 nucleotides agree with TRBD1. V trimming: 5 bases; J trimming: 0 bases; junction bases outside the gene matches: 11. The CDR3 is 17 residues long. Germline assignment: CDR1 MNHEY and CDR2 SMNVEV (reference sequence). For the CDR3, the DNA is TGTGCCAGCAGTCCGACCAGGACAGGGAAGGTGAACACTGAAGCTTTCTTT. This gives the protein CASSPTRTGKVNTEAFF.

This chain joins TRBV11-2 and TRBJ1-2; D gene ambiguous. Trimming pared 5 bases from V and 8 bases from J, leaving 21 bases between. Germline CDR1 is SGHAT and CDR2 is FQNNGV. The CDR3 runs 15 residues. CDR3 nucleotides: TGTGCCAGCAGCCTCGGACGTACGCCGGTGGGAGGCTACACCTTC. Translating gives CASSLGRTPVGGYTF. Combining the CDR3 with reference TRBV11-2 and TRBJ1-2 gives the whole variable domain EAGVAQSPRYKIIEKRQSVAFWCNPISGHATLYWYQQILGQGPKLLIQFQNNGVVDDSQLPKDRFSAERLKGVDSTLKIQPAKLEDSAVYLCASSLGRTPVGGYTFGSGTRLTVV.

This clonotype was counted many times. This chain links TRBV7-8 with TRBJ2-2, with a weak D call TRBD1 (5 bases). Looked up from germline, CDR1 is SGHVS and CDR2 is FQNEAQ. The CDR3 is 16 residues long. V was clipped by 8 bases and J by 0 bases, with 16 bases between them. CDR3 residues: CASRRVPPANTGELFF. CDR3 coding DNA: TGTGCCAGCCGCAGGGTCCCCCCCGCGAACACCGGGGAGCTGTTTTTT.

This clonotype was detected many times. The rearrangement links TRBV9 to TRBJ2-7, with a tentative D call TRBD2 (6 bases). The V end was cut by 4 bases, the J end by 4 bases, with 18 bases between. CDR3 length: 15 amino acids. Germline V CDR1 and CDR2: SGDLS, YYNGEE. In DNA form, the CDR3 reads TGTGCCAGCAGCCGACTTGGGGGAGCGGGTTACGAGCAGTACTTC. Encoded protein: CASSRLGGAGYEQYF. Full variable domain (missing parts from reference TRBV9 and TRBJ2-7): DSGVTQTPKHLITATGQRVTLRCSPRSGDLSVYWYQQSLDQGLQFLIQYYNGEERAKGNILERFSAQQFPDLHSELNLSSLELGDSALYFCASSRLGGAGYEQYFGPGTRLTVT.

This clonotype was counted a few times. V is TRBV14 and J is TRBJ2-5, with 11 bases matching TRBD1. There are 15 residues in the CDR3. Germline-derived CDR1 and CDR2 are SGHDN and FVKESK. Trimming took 4 bases from V and 7 from J; bases not matched to a gene: 8. The CDR3 region is CASSPDGQGAATQYF. The CDR3 DNA sequence: TGTGCCAGCAGCCCAGACGGACAGGGGGCTGCGACCCAGTACTTC.

This clonotype was recorded once. The chain carries TRBV12-3 or TRBV12-4 and TRBJ2-2, with D perhaps TRBD2 (5 bases). The V end lost 1 base, the J end lost 1 base, and 10 bases lay between the germline ends. The CDR3 length is 16 residues. This CDR3 reads CASSLGGPLNTGELFF. The CDR3 nucleotides are TGTGCCAGCAGTTTAGGAGGGCCCCTGAACACCGGGGAGCTGTTTTTT.

This clonotype was counted many times. The chain recombines TRBV6-5 with TRBJ2-1; 13 bases match TRBD2. The CDR3 loop spans 17 amino acids. From germline, CDR1 is MNHEY and CDR2 SVGAGI. V lost 3 bases and J lost 3; bases outside the gene matches: 5. The CDR3 coding sequence is TGTGCCAGCAGTTATACTAGCGGGGGGGTGCGCTACAATGAGCAGTTCTTC. Amino acids: CASSYTSGGVRYNEQFF.

This clonotype was seen only a few times. The chain carries TRBV20-1 and TRBJ2-7, with 10 bases matching TRBD2. There are 16 residues in the CDR3. The V segment lost 0 bases and the J segment 2 bases; nucleotides outside the gene matches: 7. In germline, CDR1 is DFQATT, CDR2 SNEGSKA (reference sequence). CDR3 nucleotides: TGCAGTGCTAGAGATTTGGTAGCGGGAGGCCCCTACGAGCAGTACTTC. It yields the protein CSARDLVAGGPYEQYF.

A few counts support this clonotype. Its ends do not fully match the called genes, so a read error is possible. The genes are TRBV10-3 and TRBJ2-4; 7 bases match TRBD2. Germline CDR1 is ENHRY and CDR2 is SYGVKD. The CDR3 contains 13 residues. CDR3 in amino acids: CAISESEGLRVHF. CDR3 in DNA: TGTGCCATCAGTGAGTCGGAGGGACTACGAGTTCACTTC.